Described below is a single TCR beta chain sequence and its context. Its target is not known. Researchers ran the PCR with 60 Vbeta and 13 Jbeta primers. The data were produced by immunoSEQ multiplex PCR, yet TCRdb's version contains in-frame clones alone and is incomplete. The sample includes roughly 86,000 clones, about two thirds of them seen just once. This record comes from a study of cytomegalovirus exposure and HLA in healthy donors. Broader study findings: An analysis was carried out later, and it reportedly showed fewer N-insertions in an Asian-associated ancestry cluster than the approximately 660-donor mean.

Germline V gives CDR1 MGHDK, CDR2 SYGVNS. Trimming shortened V by 5 bases and J by 3 bases, and 8 bases separated the two germline ends. The CDR3 has 12 amino acids. The receptor was isolated from a man aged 55-75 years in good health and CMV-seronegative. This chain joins TRBV25-1 and TRBJ2-7; TRBD1 might be the D (6 bases). The source material was PBMCs. CDR3: CASSRGGYEQYF. CDR3 nucleotide sequence: TGTGCCAGCAGTCGAGGGGGCTACGAGCAGTACTTC.